A single sample gave rise to the 5 T cell receptor beta chains below, sequenced in a study of CDR3 diversity in severe acne. TCRdb passed the PCR reads through MiXCR, listing each CDR3 protein once. The sample has approximately 84,000 distinct CDR3 sequences, about 54% seen once. Sequenced sample: blood. The receptor set was obtained from a male donor in good health, without acne.

This clonotype was counted only a few times. Relative to the germline gene, one junction end is altered; a read error may explain this. DNA for the CDR3: TGTGCCAGCAGCTTTGGGGACAACGTCCTGACTTTC. This codes for CASSFGDNVLTF. The chain links TRBV5-6 to TRBJ2-6; D is undetermined. Looked up from germline, CDR1 is SGHDT and CDR2 is YYEEEE. The CDR3 is 12 residues long.

The V and J genes are TRBV6-2 or TRBV6-3 and TRBJ2-7; 9 bases line up with TRBD1. There are 13 residues in the CDR3. V dropped 6 bases and J dropped 5; count of bases not matched to a gene: 5. Germline V gene data show CDR1 as MNHEY and CDR2 as SVGEGT. The CDR3 here is CASSKGTGNEQYF. DNA of the CDR3: TGTGCCAGCAGCAAAGGGACAGGGAACGAGCAGTACTTC.

This clonotype has just one count. The V and J genes are TRBV5-8 and TRBJ1-1; 9 nucleotides agree with TRBD1. The CDR3 loop spans 14 amino acids. J gave up 1 base and V 4 bases, and 2 bases lay outside the gene matches. Per germline, CDR1 SGHTS and CDR2 YDEGEE. CDR3 coding DNA: TGTGCCAGCAGCCAGGACAGGGGGAACACTGAAGCTTTCTTT. Protein sequence: CASSQDRGNTEAFF.

On this clonotype itself: A much larger clone lies one base from this, so it may be a read error. The V and J genes are TRBV7-9 and TRBJ1-2; D not resolved. V was cut by 2 bases and J by 6 bases, with 10 bases left in between. Germline CDR1 and CDR2: SEHNR and FQNEAQ (reference sequence). The CDR3 has 13 amino acids. CDR3 DNA: TGTGCCAGCAGCTTAAGGTTTGGGGATGGCTACACCTTC. Translation gives CASSLRFGDGYTF.

The J gene is TRBJ2-7, the V gene TRBV7-6, with 9 positions matching TRBD1. V was clipped by 8 bases and J by 2 bases; unmatched bases: 7. This CDR3 contains 14 residues. Germline loops: CDR1 SGHVS, CDR2 FNYEAQ. The CDR3 DNA reads TGTGCCAGCTCCGGCGGGACAGGGACCTACGAGCAGTACTTC. Its protein product is CASSGGTGTYEQYF. Combining the CDR3 with reference TRBV7-6 and TRBJ2-7 gives the whole variable domain GAGVSQSPRYKVTKRGQDVALRCDPISGHVSLYWYRQALGQGPEFLTYFNYEAQQDKSGLPNDRFSAERPEGSISTLTIQRTEQRDSAMYRCASSGGTGTYEQYFGPGTRLTVT.